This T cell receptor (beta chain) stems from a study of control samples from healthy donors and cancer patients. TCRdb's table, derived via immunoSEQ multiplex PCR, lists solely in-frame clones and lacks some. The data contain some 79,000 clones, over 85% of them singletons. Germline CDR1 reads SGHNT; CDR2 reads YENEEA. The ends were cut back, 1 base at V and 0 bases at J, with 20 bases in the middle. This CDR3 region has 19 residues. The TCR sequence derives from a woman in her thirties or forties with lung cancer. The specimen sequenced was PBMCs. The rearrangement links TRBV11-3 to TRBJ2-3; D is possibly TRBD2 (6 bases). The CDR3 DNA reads TGTGCCAGCAGCTTAGTATTGTTGGGGGGACTTTCCAGCACAGATACGCAGTATTTT. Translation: CASSLVLLGGLSSTDTQYF.